This paragraph reports one T cell receptor beta chain. This clonotype has a handful of counts. Its cognate antigen has yet to be identified. The input lacks base qualities; no much larger clone sits a single base away. Taken from the germline V gene, the CDR1 and CDR2 loops are MDHEN and SYDVKM. Counted from cysteine to phenylalanine, this CDR3 has 17 amino acids. Of all the DNA, just the CDR3 is kept, 51 bases in frame from base 1. The junction carries 21 bases between V and J, which are trimmed by 6 bases and 0 bases respectively. Systemically healthy Caucasian individuals from Russia, 39 in total and aged about 6 to 100 years, were included as donors. Each donor gave ten milliliters of peripheral blood, collected into EDTA-treated Vacutainer tubes. Ficoll-Paque density-gradient centrifugation was used to isolate PBMCs, with at least 7 million per sample. Trizol reagent was used to extract total RNA from the PBMCs, yielding at least 6 micrograms per sample. Naive CD45RAhigh/CD27high T cell percentages were measured by flow cytometry on a PBMC aliquot from every donor.

The data were obtained in a study of blood T cells in healthy people across ages (dated by TCRdb to the mid-2010s). Concerning the study at large: In model experiments, template switching captured roughly one uniquely barcoded TCR beta cDNA molecule for every two T cells. Age-related changes in TCR beta repertoire diversity were measured in the study by deep sequencing normalized with unique cDNA molecular identifiers. To avoid experimental bias, donors of different ages were distributed randomly across sequencing lanes. Four age groups were formed from the donors: young (average approximately 15 years), middle-aged (around 40), aged (62) and long-lived (more than 75). Using the same blood draw, the study looked at two additional independent replicas of 1 million unique cDNA reads for two donors, one aged 18 to 30 and the other aged 80 or older.

The method was 5' RACE. The listed sequencing device is Illumina HiSeq 2500. The second PCR ran for about 6 to 11 cycles and used a J-beta primer mix along with a sample-barcoded 5' primer. A unique molecular identifier was introduced onto each TCR beta cDNA molecule by a template-switch 5' adaptor carrying 12 random nucleotides. Each sample yielded at least 3 million CDR3-containing paired-end reads. First-strand cDNA synthesis was performed from all RNA using the Mint cDNA synthesis kit, with priming by a TRBC-specific oligonucleotide. All cDNA was treated with uracil-DNA glycosylase and then went through a first 18-cycle PCR with the universal primers M1SS and BC2_uni_R. In the authors' own workflow: For normalization, 1 million high-quality reads were randomly selected from each sample, with every read carrying a distinct molecular identifier. Instead of being binned into consensus sequences, reads with shared molecular identifiers were discarded. MiTCR, set to a Q25 quality threshold and the strictest error-elimination algorithm, was used for CDR3 identification, clonotype clustering and error correction. A nonparametric unseen species model with Euler transformation was used to estimate lower-bound total TCR beta diversity. Clones were called with MiXCR by TCRdb after fastp trimmed the public reads at Q25, and only in-frame beta chains were retained. All rows with the same CDR3 protein become a single entry with the most common DNA and genes. V and J calls and clone size were set by TCRdb, not the authors. Recorded for this sample are about a million distinct CDR3 sequences; 45% to 60% of them occurred a single time. The ten largest clonotypes hold about 22% of the sample.

On the study overall, not on this receptor specifically: Because the CMV infection status of the donors was unknown, age-related changes in expanded clonotypes may potentially have been confounded. As age increased, observed TCR beta diversity per million T cells dropped in a roughly linear way, and a significant reduction was already evident by age 40. The long-lived group showed more naive CD4+ T cells, fewer expanded clones and increased TCR diversity than the aged group, suggesting age selection. Estimates of total diversity based on one million sequenced T cells were regarded as lower bounds and as underestimates. The percentage of naive T cells measured by flow cytometry correlated strongly with observed TCR beta diversity. Because profiling used bulk unsorted PBMCs, naive and antigen-experienced compartments could not be compared conclusively.

The sequence links TRBV28 to TRBJ2-7; a tentative D call is TRBD1 (6 bases match). The clonotype originates from a woman aged 55-70 years in good health. Sequenced input: blood. CDR3 protein: CASRFGQGPSHSYEQYF. The DNA reads TGTGCCAGCAGGTTCGGCCAGGGGCCATCACACTCCTACGAGCAGTACTTC.